The T cell receptor (beta chain) described here comes from a study of blood T cell repertoires in COVID-19. About the study: PBMCs, B-cell-depleted T cells, or T cells provided the cDNA or gDNA that made up the material.

This clone was recorded a few times. Authors' analysis steps: For nucleated cells, counts were estimated from reference gene primer amplification. TCRdb's table, derived via immunoSEQ multiplex PCR, lists solely in-frame clones and lacks some. V and J calls plus clone size are reproduced from that table; the DNA served to infer D and trimming. This sample has roughly 360,000 clones; roughly 77% occur once, and the top ten carry about 1.2%. Unmatched junction bases numbered 4, after V lost 2 bases and J lost 7 bases. This CDR3 has 13 residues. Germline CDR1 MNHEY, CDR2 SMNVEV (reference sequence). The sequence was obtained from a human donor with acute or convalescent COVID-19. The donor label of this sample is uncertain. Sequences were obtained from peripheral blood. This chain links TRBV27 with TRBJ1-2, with 7 bases that match TRBD1. CDR3 residues: CASSLERGLGYTF. CDR3 nucleotides: TGTGCCAGCAGTTTAGAGAGGGGGCTTGGCTACACCTTC.